The clone carrying this T cell receptor (beta chain) has more than one count but fewer than ten. In the original analysis: Reference gene primer amplification gave nucleated cell count estimates. Sequencing was performed with immunoSEQ multiplex PCR; in TCRdb, only in-frame clones are kept and a portion is missing. That table furnishes V, J and clone size, whereas the DNA furnished D and trimming. The sample includes 170,000 or so clones, approximately 80% seen only once; the top ten take about 7%. This sample stems from a study of blood T cell repertoires in COVID-19. On the study more broadly: The origin of the acute and convalescent COVID-19 samples was the United States, Italy and Spain.

Germline lookup yields CDR1 LGHNA and CDR2 YNFKEQ. V lost 0 bases and J lost 7; bases outside the gene matches: 8. This CDR3 has 16 amino acids. The V call is TRBV4-2, the J call TRBJ2-1; TRBD2 matches at 8 bases. The receptor's source is a woman aged 40 to 50 with COVID-19, enrolled during active disease. The sequencing sample was made of peripheral blood. In nucleotides, the CDR3 is TGTGCCAGCAGCCAAGATCCGACCGGGGGGGCGAATGAGCAGTTCTTC. Encoded protein: CASSQDPTGGANEQFF.